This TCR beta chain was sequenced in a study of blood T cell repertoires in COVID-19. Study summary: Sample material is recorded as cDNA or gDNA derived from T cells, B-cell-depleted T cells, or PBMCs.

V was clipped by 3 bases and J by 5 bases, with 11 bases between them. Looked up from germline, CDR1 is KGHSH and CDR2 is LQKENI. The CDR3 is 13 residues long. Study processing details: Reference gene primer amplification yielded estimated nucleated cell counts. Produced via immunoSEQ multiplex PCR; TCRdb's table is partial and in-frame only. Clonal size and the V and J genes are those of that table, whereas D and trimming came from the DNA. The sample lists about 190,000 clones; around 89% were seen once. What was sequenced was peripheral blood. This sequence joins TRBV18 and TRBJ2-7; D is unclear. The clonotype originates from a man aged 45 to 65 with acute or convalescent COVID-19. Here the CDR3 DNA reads TGTGCCAGCTCACCGCGGCTCGAGAACGAGCAGTACTTC. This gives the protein CASSPRLENEQYF.